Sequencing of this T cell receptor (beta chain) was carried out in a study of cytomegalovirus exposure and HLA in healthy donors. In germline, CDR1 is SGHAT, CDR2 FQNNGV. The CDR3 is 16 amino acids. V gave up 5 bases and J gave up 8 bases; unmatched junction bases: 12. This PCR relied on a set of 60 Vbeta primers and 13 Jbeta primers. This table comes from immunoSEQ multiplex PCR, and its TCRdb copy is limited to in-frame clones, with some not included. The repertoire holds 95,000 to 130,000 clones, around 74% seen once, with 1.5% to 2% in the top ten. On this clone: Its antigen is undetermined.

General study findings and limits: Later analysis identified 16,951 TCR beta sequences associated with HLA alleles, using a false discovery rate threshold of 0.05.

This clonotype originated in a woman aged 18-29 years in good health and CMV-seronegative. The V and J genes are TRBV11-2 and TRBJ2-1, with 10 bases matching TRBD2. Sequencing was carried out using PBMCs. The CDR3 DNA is TGTGCCAGCAGCCCCCTGACTAGCGGGCCGCTGGATGAGCAGTTCTTC. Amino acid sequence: CASSPLTSGPLDEQFF.